These T cell receptor beta chains were read from a single sample in a study of shared clonotypes between healthy human individuals. TCRdb keeps only in-frame clones here, not all; method: immunoSEQ multiplex PCR. The sample includes fewer than 400,000 clones, approximately 79% seen only once; the top ten take approximately 10%. Sequencing was performed on memory CD4+ T cells sorted from blood. These receptors all stem from a man aged 25-40 years in good health. CDR3s include the opening cysteine and the closing phenylalanine or tryptophan. The D gene is left open where the match is weak. Size is stated for part of the rows, as once, few or many counts, or as a class when the clone is expanded.

v_gene	j_gene	d_gene	abundance	CDR3aa	CDR3nt
TRBV9	TRBJ1-3	-	-	CASSVGRTDSGNTIYF	TGTGCCAGCAGCGTAGGAAGGACGGACTCTGGAAACACCATATATTTT
TRBV5-1	TRBJ2-7	TRBD2	-	CASSLTSGSYEQYF	TGCGCCAGCAGCTTAACTAGCGGGAGTTACGAGCAGTACTTC
TRBV2	TRBJ2-7	TRBD2	-	CANQGLAGEGHEQYF	TGTGCCAACCAGGGACTAGCGGGAGAGGGCCACGAGCAGTACTTC
TRBV7-2	TRBJ2-1	-	-	CASSLAIRAGARSNEQFF	TGTGCCAGCAGCTTAGCCATTAGGGCAGGGGCGAGAAGCAATGAGCAGTTCTTC
TRBV5-1	TRBJ2-7	TRBD2	-	CASSQGLAVSYEQYF	TGCGCCAGCAGCCAGGGACTAGCAGTTTCCTACGAGCAGTACTTC
TRBV27	TRBJ2-1	-	-	CASSLIGIRGEQFF	TGTGCCAGCAGTTTAATCGGGATTCGGGGTGAGCAGTTCTTC
TRBV4-3	TRBJ2-5	-	many	CASSQELVGFQETQYF	TGCGCCAGCAGCCAAGAGTTAGTGGGATTCCAAGAGACCCAGTACTTC
TRBV18	TRBJ1-2	TRBD1	-	CASSTGVSTYGYTF	TGTGCCAGCTCTACAGGGGTTAGTACTTATGGCTACACCTTC
TRBV28	TRBJ2-1	-	few	CASSSSASSYNEQFF	TGTGCCAGCAGTTCCTCGGCCAGCTCCTACAATGAGCAGTTCTTC
TRBV2	TRBJ2-4	TRBD2	-	CASSDLLAGLAKNIQYF	TGTGCCAGCAGTGACCTACTAGCGGGCCTAGCCAAAAACATTCAGTACTTC
TRBV10-3	TRBJ2-7	TRBD1	-	CALRNPRLGQDTYEQYF	TGTGCCCTTCGCAATCCCCGGCTGGGACAGGATACGTACGAGCAGTACTTC
TRBV10-3	TRBJ2-1	-	-	CAIREQQNEQFF	TGTGCCATCAGGGAACAGCAAAATGAGCAGTTCTTC
TRBV5-4	TRBJ2-7	-	-	CASSFQGWDEQYF	TGTGCCAGCAGCTTCCAGGGGTGGGACGAGCAGTACTTC
TRBV28	TRBJ2-1	TRBD2	-	CASSLLRLAGLTYNEQFF	TGTGCCAGCAGTTTACTGAGACTAGCGGGTCTTACCTACAATGAGCAGTTCTTC
TRBV5-8	TRBJ2-1	TRBD2	-	CASSPGASGRVVVLYNEQFF	TGTGCCAGCAGCCCGGGGGCAAGCGGGAGAGTAGTTGTACTCTACAATGAGCAGTTCTTC
TRBV18	TRBJ2-1	-	-	CASSPSTEGGNEQFF	TGTGCCAGCTCACCGTCGACTGAAGGGGGCAATGAGCAGTTCTTC
TRBV18	TRBJ1-2	-	many	CASSPNRENINGYTF	TGTGCCAGCTCACCCAACAGGGAGAACATTAATGGCTACACCTTC
TRBV9	TRBJ2-1	-	once	CASSPPLRRGSYNEQFF	TGTGCCAGCAGCCCTCCCCTCCGGCGGGGATCCTACAATGAGCAGTTCTTC
TRBV10-3	TRBJ2-2	-	-	CAISEFSSGITGELFF	TGTGCCATCAGTGAGTTTTCATCAGGGATCACCGGGGAGCTGTTTTTT
TRBV27	TRBJ2-7	TRBD2	-	CASSRAGGSGRPRSYEQYF	TGTGCCAGCAGTCGTGCCGGGGGTAGCGGGAGGCCCCGGAGTTACGAGCAGTACTTC
TRBV5-1	TRBJ2-7	-	few	CASSLAAGASYEQYF	TGCGCCAGCAGCTTGGCGGCAGGGGCCTCCTACGAGCAGTACTTC
TRBV28	TRBJ2-7	-	-	CASRKGTFNEQYF	TGTGCCAGCAGAAAAGGGACGTTCAACGAGCAGTACTTC
TRBV7-9	TRBJ2-1	-	-	CASSRNSYNEQFF	TGTGCCAGCAGCCGTAACTCCTACAATGAGCAGTTCTTC
TRBV30	TRBJ1-4	-	few	CAWPTRPNNEKLFF	TGTGCCTGGCCCACTCGGCCAAATAATGAAAAACTGTTTTTT
TRBV11-2	TRBJ1-4	-	-	CASSLGVSEKLFF	TGTGCCAGCAGCTTAGGGGTTAGTGAAAAACTGTTTTTT
TRBV28	TRBJ2-1	TRBD2	-	CASSSGGRYSEQFF	TGTGCCAGCAGTTCCGGCGGGAGGTATAGTGAGCAGTTCTTC
TRBV5-5	TRBJ1-2	-	few	CASSLVPPQGPYGYTF	TGTGCCAGCAGCTTGGTTCCTCCACAGGGTCCCTATGGCTACACCTTC
TRBV2	TRBJ2-7	-	-	CASSEVRHRVSYEQYF	TGTGCCAGCAGTGAAGTTCGTCATCGGGTTTCCTACGAGCAGTACTTC
TRBV5-1	TRBJ1-1	-	-	CASSSMRNTEAFF	TGCGCCAGCAGCTCTATGAGGAACACTGAAGCTTTCTTT
TRBV7-2	TRBJ1-2	TRBD1	few	CASSPNLRQGEGGYTF	TGTGCCAGCAGCCCTAACCTCAGACAGGGAGAGGGTGGCTACACCTTC
TRBV10-1	TRBJ2-1	-	-	CASSERDEQFF	TGCGCCAGCAGTGAGCGCGATGAGCAGTTCTTC
TRBV10-3	TRBJ2-2	TRBD1	-	CAIARGLTGELFF	TGTGCCATCGCTAGGGGGCTCACCGGGGAGCTGTTTTTT
TRBV6-1	TRBJ2-2	-	-	CASSVKSAAGELFF	TGTGCCAGCAGTGTCAAAAGCGCAGCCGGGGAGCTGTTTTTT
TRBV11-2	TRBJ2-1	-	-	CASSSYTREQFF	TGTGCCAGCAGTTCTTACACACGTGAGCAGTTCTTC
TRBV10-2	TRBJ1-3	-	few	CASSEHGTPSGNTIYF	TGCGCCAGCAGTGAGCACGGGACACCCTCTGGAAACACCATATATTTT
TRBV13	TRBJ1-4	-	-	CASSLGPRPIHNEKLFF	TGTGCCAGCAGCTTAGGCCCAAGACCGATCCATAATGAAAAACTGTTTTTT
TRBV5-5	TRBJ2-7	-	few	CASSLGAGANSEQYF	TGTGCCAGCAGCTTGGGGGCAGGGGCGAACTCCGAGCAGTACTTC
TRBV7-2	TRBJ2-5	TRBD2	-	CASSFRPSGRVVETQYF	TGTGCCAGCAGCTTCAGGCCTAGCGGGAGAGTGGTAGAGACCCAGTACTTC
TRBV28	TRBJ2-5	-	-	CASSDLGGQETQYF	TGTGCCAGCAGTGATCTAGGGGGCCAAGAGACCCAGTACTTC
TRBV6-5	TRBJ2-7	-	-	CAVKGYSYEQYF	TGTGCCGTAAAAGGGTATAGCTACGAGCAGTACTTC
TRBV15	TRBJ2-5	-	-	CATSRDRNRPVETQYF	TGTGCCACCAGCAGAGATCGTAATAGGCCTGTGGAGACCCAGTACTTC
TRBV10-3	TRBJ2-1	-	-	CAISDIIGGWEQFF	TGTGCCATCAGTGACATTATAGGGGGGTGGGAGCAGTTCTTC
TRBV30	TRBJ1-1	-	few	CAWNRNNMNTEAFF	TGTGCCTGGAACAGAAACAACATGAACACTGAAGCTTTCTTT
TRBV2	TRBJ1-4	-	-	CASIREATNEKLFF	TGTGCCAGCATTCGGGAGGCAACTAATGAAAAACTGTTTTTT
TRBV10-3	TRBJ2-5	TRBD2	-	CAISGTSEQETQYF	TGTGCCATCAGTGGGACTAGCGAGCAAGAGACCCAGTACTTC
TRBV2	TRBJ2-1	TRBD2	-	CASSDQVGRSIYNEQFF	TGTGCCAGCAGTGATCAGGTCGGGAGGAGTATCTACAATGAGCAGTTCTTC
TRBV28	TRBJ1-1	-	-	CASSPPGGSEAFF	TGTGCCAGCAGCCCCCCTGGGGGTTCTGAAGCTTTCTTT
TRBV7-9	TRBJ2-7	-	-	CASSSGGHYEQYF	TGTGCCAGCAGTTCAGGGGGGCACTACGAGCAGTACTTC
TRBV7-8	TRBJ2-1	TRBD1	-	CASSPKGTGQLTAYNEQFF	TGTGCCAGCAGCCCGAAGGGGACAGGGCAACTCACGGCCTACAATGAGCAGTTCTTC
TRBV11-2	TRBJ1-2	-	-	CASSLDQGGVRYGYTF	TGTGCCAGCAGCTTAGATCAAGGAGGGGTTAGGTATGGCTACACCTTC
TRBV1	TRBJ2-1	-	-	CTSSRAGEGYNEQFF	TGCACCAGCAGCCGAGCGGGAGAAGGCTACAATGAGCAGTTCTTC
TRBV5-5	TRBJ2-7	TRBD2	-	CASSLGASGSRQYF	TGTGCCAGCAGCTTGGGGGCTAGCGGGAGTCGGCAGTACTTC
TRBV5-5	TRBJ2-7	-	few	CASTRSPALGGYEQYF	TGTGCCAGCACCCGCAGCCCAGCACTAGGTGGCTACGAGCAGTACTTC
TRBV14	TRBJ2-1	-	-	CASSLGTDNNEQFF	TGTGCCAGCAGCCTTGGGACCGATAACAATGAGCAGTTCTTC
TRBV5-1	TRBJ2-7	-	-	CASSLVDSTYEQYF	TGCGCCAGCAGCTTAGTGGACAGCACCTACGAGCAGTACTTC
TRBV5-1	TRBJ2-3	-	-	CASSLEADTDTQYF	TGCGCCAGCAGCTTGGAGGCAGACACAGATACGCAGTATTTT
TRBV7-9	TRBJ1-1	-	once	CASSLKGRAGEAFF	TGTGCCAGCAGCTTGAAGGGGCGCGCCGGTGAAGCTTTCTTT
TRBV9	TRBJ2-5	TRBD2	-	CASSPGLAEETQYF	TGTGCCAGCAGCCCAGGACTAGCGGAAGAGACCCAGTACTTC
TRBV29-1	TRBJ2-1	-	-	CSVKTGSYNEQFF	TGCAGCGTTAAAACAGGATCCTACAATGAGCAGTTCTTC